These T cell receptor beta chains were read from a single sample in a study of blood T cell repertoires in COVID-19. The assay was immunoSEQ multiplex PCR, and TCRdb's table has in-frame clones only and misses some. The table records around 60,000 clones, 83% of them present only once. Sequencing was done on a sample of peripheral blood. All receptors derive from a man in his fifties with COVID-19, enrolled during active disease. Both conserved end residues are part of each CDR3. The D gene is left open where the match is weak. Only part of the rows carry a size: once, few, many, or a class if the clone is expanded.

D	V	J	length	size	CDR3	DNA
NA	TRBV10-3	TRBJ2-7	15	NA	CAIRRNRDISYEQYF	TGTGCCATCAGGAGAAACCGGGACATCTCCTACGAGCAGTACTTC
NA	TRBV6-5	TRBJ1-4	14	NA	CASSNRDKNEKLFF	TGTGCCAGCAGTAACCGGGACAAAAATGAAAAACTGTTTTTT
TRBD2	TRBV3-1/TRBV3-2	TRBJ2-5	18	NA	CASSQDPRGRALYETQYF	TGTGCCAGCAGCCAAGATCCCCGCGGGAGGGCCCTCTATGAGACCCAGTACTTC
NA	TRBV7-2	TRBJ2-2	16	NA	CASSLLAPKNTGELFF	TGTGCCAGCAGCTTACTAGCTCCTAAGAACACCGGGGAGCTGTTTTTT
TRBD1	TRBV18	TRBJ1-1	14	NA	CASSQGQGSTEAFF	TGTGCCAGCTCACAGGGACAGGGGAGTACTGAAGCTTTCTTT
NA	TRBV7-3	TRBJ2-1	17	NA	CASSPSPRGYSYNEQFF	TGTGCCAGCAGCCCTTCGCCCCGGGGTTACAGCTACAATGAGCAGTTCTTC
NA	TRBV28	TRBJ2-7	13	NA	CASSFVRRSRFFF	TGTGCCAGCAGTTTTGTCCGGAGATCTCGTTTCTTCTTC
TRBD2	TRBV28	TRBJ2-4	14	NA	CASSPGRPKNIQYF	TGTGCCAGCAGCCCCGGGAGGCCCAAAAACATTCAGTACTTC
TRBD1	TRBV28	TRBJ1-1	15	once	CASSLFRGLNTEAFF	TGTGCCAGCAGTTTATTTAGGGGGCTGAACACTGAAGCTTTCTTT
NA	TRBV7-5	TRBJ1-3	18	NA	CARSSRKGRLTSGNTIYF	TGTGCCAGAAGCTCGCGTAAGGGGCGCCTGACTTCTGGAAACACCATATATTTT
NA	TRBV2	TRBJ1-1	13	NA	CASSESVNTEAFF	TGTGCCAGCAGTGAAAGCGTTAACACTGAAGCTTTCTTT
TRBD1	TRBV30	TRBJ1-2	12	NA	CAWAGTGLGYTF	TGTGCCTGGGCCGGGACAGGGCTCGGCTACACCTTC
TRBD2	TRBV28	TRBJ2-5	16	once	CASSWGLAIEQETQYF	TGTGCCAGCAGTTGGGGACTAGCGATAGAACAAGAGACCCAGTACTTC
NA	TRBV11-2	TRBJ2-2	15	NA	CASSLALGDTGELFF	TGTGCCAGCAGCTTAGCTCTAGGGGACACCGGGGAGCTGTTTTTT
TRBD1	TRBV27	TRBJ1-2	15	NA	CASSPTGTANYGYTF	TGTGCCAGCAGTCCCACCGGGACAGCTAACTATGGCTACACCTTC
TRBD2	TRBV11-2	TRBJ2-1	17	NA	CASSRKTGLAGVNEQFF	TGTGCCAGCAGCCGAAAAACCGGACTAGCGGGAGTGAATGAGCAGTTCTTC
TRBD1	TRBV19	TRBJ2-2	17	NA	CASSPGRRDRGTGELFF	TGTGCCAGTAGCCCTGGCAGACGGGACAGGGGCACCGGGGAGCTGTTTTTT
NA	TRBV7-2	TRBJ2-1	14	NA	CASSLFRRDNEQFF	TGTGCCAGCAGCCTATTTAGGAGGGACAATGAGCAGTTCTTC
NA	TRBV4-3	TRBJ2-1	16	once	CASSQTLAPSYNEQFF	TGCGCCAGCAGCCAAACTCTAGCGCCGTCCTACAATGAGCAGTTCTTC
NA	TRBV6-1	TRBJ1-5	13	NA	CASSEGGEQPQHF	TGTGCCAGCAGTGAGGGGGGGGAACAGCCCCAGCATTTT
TRBD2	TRBV7-3	TRBJ2-1	15	NA	CASSPLSGRAAEQFF	TGTGCCAGCAGCCCCCTTAGCGGGAGGGCCGCCGAGCAGTTCTTC
TRBD1	TRBV15	TRBJ1-2	13	NA	CATSKTGSYGYTF	TGTGCCACCAGCAAGACAGGGAGCTATGGCTACACCTTC
NA	TRBV7-9	TRBJ2-7	15	NA	CASSRQGISSYEQYF	TGTGCCAGCAGTCGTCAGGGTATAAGCTCCTACGAGCAGTACTTC
NA	TRBV29-1	TRBJ1-2	12	once	CSVGSGVGGYTF	TGCAGCGTTGGATCAGGGGTTGGTGGCTACACCTTC
NA	TRBV7-8	TRBJ1-1	14	NA	CASSLAGERTEAFF	TGTGCCAGCAGCTTAGCGGGAGAAAGAACTGAAGCTTTCTTT
NA	TRBV6-5	TRBJ2-1	13	NA	CASSLTAYNEQFF	TGTGCCAGCAGTTTAACTGCCTACAATGAGCAGTTCTTC
NA	TRBV7-9	TRBJ1-1	13	NA	CASSPTLNTEAFF	TGTGCCAGCAGCCCGACTCTGAACACTGAAGCTTTCTTT
TRBD2	TRBV2	TRBJ2-4	14	NA	CATLAGEAKNIQYF	TGTGCCACCTTAGCGGGCGAGGCCAAAAACATTCAGTACTTC
NA	TRBV6-5	TRBJ1-2	14	few	CASRGSGDSYGYTF	TGTGCCAGCAGAGGATCAGGGGATTCTTATGGCTACACCTTC
TRBD2	TRBV27	TRBJ2-7	17	few	CASSLSPSGLAVGEQYF	TGTGCCAGCAGTTTATCACCTAGCGGGCTTGCAGTCGGGGAGCAGTACTTC
NA	TRBV7-8	TRBJ1-3	16	NA	CASSLSGRVFGNTIYF	TGTGCCAGCAGCTTATCAGGCAGGGTGTTTGGAAACACCATATATTTT
NA	TRBV11-2	TRBJ1-4	14	NA	CASSLGGTDEKLFF	TGTGCCAGCAGCTTAGGAGGAACCGATGAAAAACTGTTTTTT
NA	TRBV30	TRBJ2-5	13	once	CAWSTWTVKTQYF	TGTGCCTGGAGTACCTGGACAGTGAAGACCCAGTACTTC
NA	TRBV12-3/TRBV12-4	TRBJ2-1	13	NA	CASSLSTGYEQFF	TGTGCCAGCAGTTTATCCACAGGGTATGAGCAGTTCTTC
TRBD1	TRBV5-4	TRBJ1-2	15	NA	CASSSRDRRNYGYTF	TGTGCCAGCAGCTCCCGGGACAGGCGGAACTATGGCTACACCTTC
TRBD1	TRBV6-5	TRBJ2-3	15	NA	CASSKTGVLGDTQYF	TGTGCCAGCAGTAAGACAGGGGTTTTAGGAGATACGCAGTATTTT
TRBD1	TRBV10-3	TRBJ1-3	14	NA	CATLDRADGNTIYF	TGTGCCACCCTGGACAGGGCGGACGGAAACACCATATATTTT
NA	TRBV30	TRBJ2-7	15	NA	CAWSVGAGWAREQYF	TGTGCCTGGAGTGTAGGGGCAGGGTGGGCTCGCGAGCAGTACTTC
TRBD1	TRBV5-1	TRBJ2-1	14	NA	CASSLDRGYNEQFF	TGCGCCAGCAGCTTGGACAGGGGATACAATGAGCAGTTCTTC
NA	TRBV3-1/TRBV3-2	TRBJ2-3	13	NA	CASSPEIRDTQYF	TGTGCCAGCAGCCCGGAGATCAGAGATACGCAGTATTTT
NA	TRBV7-4	TRBJ2-7	14	NA	CASSLRGGPHEQYF	TGTGCCAGCAGCTTAAGAGGAGGGCCCCACGAGCAGTACTTC
TRBD1	TRBV6-5	TRBJ2-1	16	once	CASSSRTGRPYNEQFF	TGTGCCAGCAGTTCCCGGACAGGGCGGCCCTACAATGAGCAGTTCTTC
NA	TRBV6-6	TRBJ2-4	15	few	CASSSPEIAKNIQYF	TGTGCCAGCAGTTCCCCGGAGATAGCCAAAAACATTCAGTACTTC
NA	TRBV27	TRBJ2-7	15	once	CASSPFIQGTGEQYF	TGTGCCAGCAGTCCGTTTATTCAGGGGACCGGCGAGCAGTACTTC
TRBD2	TRBV4-1	TRBJ2-1	16	NA	CASSQEGAGGGNEQFF	TGCGCCAGCAGCCAAGAAGGAGCGGGAGGGGGAAATGAGCAGTTCTTC
NA	TRBV7-9	TRBJ1-4	15	NA	CASSRFTEPNEKLFF	TGTGCCAGCAGCCGCTTCACAGAGCCTAATGAAAAACTGTTTTTT
NA	TRBV6-5	TRBJ1-1	12	once	CASTRGNTEAFF	TGTGCCAGCACCCGGGGGAACACTGAAGCTTTCTTT
TRBD1	TRBV2	TRBJ1-1	14	once	CASSLDRGNTEAFF	TGTGCCAGCAGCCTGGACAGGGGGAACACTGAAGCTTTCTTT